This passage covers 24 T cell receptor beta chains from one sample sequenced in a study of shared clonotypes between healthy human individuals. Naive CD8 isolation took CD45RO-negative cells positively selected for CCR7 and excluded terminally differentiated effector memory CD45RA+ cells. Assay used: immunoSEQ multiplex PCR; TCRdb lists only in-frame clones, some missing. Of over 2 million clones in the sample, approximately 94% are singletons; the top ten hold about 1.1%. The material sequenced was naive CD8+ T cells sorted from blood. The origin of the receptors is a man aged 18 to 35 in good health.

The rearrangement joins TRBV5-4 to TRBJ2-5, with 10 bases fitting TRBD1. V trimming: 5 bases; J trimming: 2 bases; junction bases outside the gene matches: 0. Germline values: CDR1 SGHNT, CDR2 YYREEE (reference sequence). This CDR3 is 13 amino acids long. The CDR3 coding sequence is TGTGCCAGCAGGGGACAGGGGCAAGAGACCCAGTACTTC. It is translated as CASRGQGQETQYF.

The V call is TRBV7-6, the J call TRBJ1-1; no reliable D call. In germline, CDR1 is SGHVS, CDR2 FNYEAQ. This CDR3 has 13 amino acids. V was pared by 5 bases and J by 1 base, with 8 bases between. The CDR3 region is CASSDRENTEAFF. The CDR3 region has the DNA TGTGCCAGCAGCGACCGGGAGAACACTGAAGCTTTCTTT.

The chain has TRBV19 and TRBJ1-4; D might be TRBD1 (5 bases). Trimming cost V 7 bases and J 7 bases, with 13 bases left between them. Germline V gives CDR1 LNHDA, CDR2 SQIVND (reference sequence). This CDR3 comprises 13 residues. The CDR3: CASTRERGEKLFF. The CDR3, as DNA: TGTGCCAGTACCCGGGAGAGGGGTGAAAAACTGTTTTTT.

V and J are TRBV5-1 and TRBJ2-3; D remains unclear. V gave up 4 bases and J gave up 2 bases, with 14 bases separating them. Germline assignment: CDR1 SGHRS and CDR2 YFSETQ. The CDR3 has 15 residues. CDR3 protein: CASSEDRGLTDTQYF. CDR3 sequence (DNA): TGCGCCAGCAGCGAAGACCGAGGTCTCACAGATACGCAGTATTTT.

V is TRBV9 and J is TRBJ1-3, with D hard to call. Germline V gene sequence: CDR1 SGDLS, CDR2 YYNGEE. Trimming left V 4 bases short and J 0 bases short, with 11 bases between. The CDR3 is 15 amino acids. CDR3 loop: CASSSGGNSGNTIYF. In DNA, the CDR3 is TGTGCCAGCAGCTCCGGAGGGAACTCTGGAAACACCATATATTTT.

The chain is built from TRBV28 and TRBJ2-7; 7 bases are shared with TRBD1. J gave up 3 bases and V 8 bases, and 4 bases lay outside the gene matches. CDR1 and CDR2 (germline): MDHEN, SYDVKM. The CDR3 extends over 12 amino acids. The CDR3 DNA follows: TGTGCCAGCGCCGGGGACAGCTACGAGCAGTACTTC. Its protein is CASAGDSYEQYF.

The chain employs TRBV5-1 and TRBJ2-7; weak D call: TRBD2 (5 bases). This CDR3 contains 13 residues. In germline, CDR1 is SGHRS, CDR2 YFSETQ. Trimming took 1 base from V and 5 from J, leaving 10 bases between them. The CDR3, as DNA: TGCGCCAGCAGCTTGAGGCAGGAGGACGAGCAGTACTTC. Translating it yields CASSLRQEDEQYF.

The rearrangement links TRBV5-1 to TRBJ2-7; no reliable D call. The V gene's germline CDR1 is SGHRS and CDR2 YFSETQ. This CDR3 comprises 14 residues. Trimming removed 2 bases from V and 3 bases from J, with 12 bases in between. CDR3 protein: CASSFGQNYYEQYF. CDR3 DNA: TGCGCCAGCAGCTTTGGTCAGAACTACTACGAGCAGTACTTC.

For this clone: Within the sample, other DNA sequences also encode this same CDR3. V usage is TRBV19 and J usage is TRBJ2-7; no reliable D call. Trimming shortened V by 1 base and J by 0 bases, and 4 bases separated the two germline ends. The CDR3 extends over 13 amino acids. Germline V gene data show CDR1 as LNHDA and CDR2 as SQIVND (reference sequence). CDR3 sequence reads: CASSIGPSYEQYF. As DNA, the CDR3 is TGTGCCAGTAGTATAGGGCCCTCCTACGAGCAGTACTTC.

In DNA form, the CDR3 reads TGTGCCAGCAGCTTAGGCCCCGGGTGGGGCACCGGGGAGCTGTTTTTT. Translating it yields CASSLGPGWGTGELFF. The chain uses TRBV13 and TRBJ2-2, with no clear D. V lost 0 bases and J lost 4, with 12 bases in between. The CDR3 spans 16 residues. Per the germline V gene, CDR1 is PRHDT and CDR2 is FYEKMQ (reference sequence).

This rearrangement joins TRBV6-1 to TRBJ1-5, with TRBD1 matching 10 bases. From germline, CDR1 is MNHNS and CDR2 SASEGT. The CDR3 spans 16 residues. The V gene end was trimmed by 4 bases and the J gene end by 5 bases; junction bases not matched to a gene: 8. The CDR3 bases are TGTGCCAGCAGTGGCGGGACAGGGGTCTACGATCAGCCCCAGCATTTT. Protein: CASSGGTGVYDQPQHF.

This chain connects TRBV9 to TRBJ2-1; no definite D call. This CDR3 region has 11 residues. Germline V gene sequence: CDR1 SGDLS, CDR2 YYNGEE. Trimming pared 3 bases from V and 8 bases from J, leaving 6 bases between. CDR3 sequence (DNA): TGTGCCAGCAGCGGAAAGGATGAGCAGTTCTTC. As protein: CASSGKDEQFF.

As for this clone: This sample includes further DNA sequences coding for the same CDR3. J is TRBJ1-4 and V is TRBV30, with D possibly TRBD1 on 6 matching bases. Germline V gives CDR1 GTSNPN, CDR2 SVGIG (reference sequence). The CDR3 runs 15 residues. V was pared by 0 bases and J by 0 bases, with 8 bases between. CDR3 amino acids: CAWSVGAATNEKLFF. The CDR3 nucleotides are TGTGCCTGGAGTGTGGGGGCTGCAACTAATGAAAAACTGTTTTTT.

The chain joins TRBV30 to TRBJ2-7, with a tentative D call TRBD1 (6 bases). CDR1 is GTSNPN, CDR2 SVGIG, per germline (reference sequence). The CDR3 contains 12 residues. V was cut by 7 bases and J by 2 bases, with 12 bases left in between. The CDR3 DNA sequence: TGTGCCTTATCCGGGACAACCTACGAGCAGTACTTC. Protein sequence: CALSGTTYEQYF.

The chain uses TRBV7-9 and TRBJ2-1, with 10 bases identical to TRBD2. Trimming took 7 bases from V and 10 from J; bases not matched to a gene: 13. CDR1 SEHNR and CDR2 FQNEAQ come from the germline V gene (reference sequence). The CDR3 is made up of 15 amino acids. CDR3 loop: CASTLTLAGEGEQFF. CDR3 DNA sequence: TGTGCCAGCACCCTCACCCTAGCGGGAGAGGGCGAGCAGTTCTTC.

V gene TRBV9 combines with J gene TRBJ2-1; D may correspond to TRBD1 or TRBD2 (5 bases each). The germline V gene encodes CDR1 SGDLS and CDR2 YYNGEE. Between the trimmed V and J ends, which lost 4 bases and 9 bases, there was a span of 14 bases. The CDR3 has 13 residues. The CDR3 here is CASSNDWGSEQFF. The CDR3 DNA sequence: TGTGCCAGCAGCAACGACTGGGGGAGTGAGCAGTTCTTC.

V is TRBV6-1 and J is TRBJ2-5; 12 bases match TRBD2. Trimming cost V 1 base and J 2 bases; bases outside gene matches: 8. Germline CDR1 and CDR2: MNHNS and SASEGT. This CDR3 has 18 amino acids. The CDR3 coding sequence is TGTGCCAGCAGTGAAGGGCCAGGACTAGCGGGGCATCAAGAGACCCAGTACTTC. Its translation: CASSEGPGLAGHQETQYF.

The genes are TRBV19 and TRBJ1-2, with 7 bases aligning to TRBD1. Germline CDR1 and CDR2: LNHDA and SQIVND (reference sequence). With 3 bases clipped from V and 5 bases from J, the junction kept 9 bases outside the gene matches. CDR3 length: 15 amino acids. The CDR3 DNA is TGTGCCAGTAGTATCCCAAGGGGGCGTCGGTATGGCTACACCTTC. Protein product: CASSIPRGRRYGYTF.

The chain is built from TRBV27 and TRBJ1-1; possible D gene TRBD1, 5 bases. Trimming removed 0 bases from V and 5 bases from J, with 13 bases in between. The CDR3 extends over 15 amino acids. Germline V gene lookup returns CDR1 MNHEY and CDR2 SMNVEV (reference sequence). CDR3 DNA: TGTGCCAGCAGTTTATCGTGGGGCGGGAAGACTGAAGCTTTCTTT. This gives the protein CASSLSWGGKTEAFF.

This clone was observed once. The rearrangement joins TRBV9 to TRBJ2-5, with D perhaps matching TRBD1 or TRBD2 (5 bases each). Per germline, CDR1 SGDLS and CDR2 YYNGEE. The CDR3 runs 15 residues. The V and J ends lost 0 bases and 5 bases respectively, with 14 bases between them. CDR3: CASSVDGGGLETQYF. The DNA of the CDR3 is TGTGCCAGCAGCGTAGATGGTGGGGGTCTTGAGACCCAGTACTTC.

Concerning this clone itself: Within the sample, other DNA sequences also encode this same CDR3. The chain carries TRBV4-1 and TRBJ2-7; TRBD1 might be the D (6 bases). Trimming stripped 4 bases from V and 3 bases from J, with 10 bases between. There are 13 residues in the CDR3. Looked up from germline, CDR1 is MGHRA and CDR2 is YSYEKL. CDR3 sequence: CASSLDRGYEQYF. The DNA of the CDR3 is TGCGCCAGCAGCCTGGACAGAGGCTACGAGCAGTACTTC.

The chain couples TRBV7-9 to TRBJ2-5, with D unclear. CDR3 size: 15 residues. Germline V gives CDR1 SEHNR, CDR2 FQNEAQ (reference sequence). Trimming pared 1 base from V and 1 base from J, leaving 10 bases between. DNA of the CDR3: TGTGCCAGCAGCTTAGGATTGGTAGCCCAAGAGACCCAGTACTTC. It codes for CASSLGLVAQETQYF.

V usage is TRBV27 and J usage is TRBJ2-7, with 7 bases that match TRBD1. J was trimmed by 3 bases and V by 6 bases; bases with no gene match: 11. The V gene's germline CDR1 is MNHEY and CDR2 SMNVEV (reference sequence). This CDR3 is 15 amino acids long. The CDR3 DNA is TGTGCCAGCAGCCCCTATCCGGGACAGAGCTACGAGCAGTACTTC. It is translated as CASSPYPGQSYEQYF.

The chain is built from TRBV29-1 and TRBJ1-2; 11 bases agree with TRBD1. Trimming at V came to 0 bases and at J to 2 bases, leaving 11 bases not matched to a gene. Per germline, CDR1 SQVTM and CDR2 ANQGSEA. This CDR3 has 18 residues. CDR3 in amino acids: CSVEDPYGQGALNYGYTF. The CDR3 DNA sequence: TGCAGCGTTGAAGATCCGTACGGACAGGGGGCGCTAAACTATGGCTACACCTTC.